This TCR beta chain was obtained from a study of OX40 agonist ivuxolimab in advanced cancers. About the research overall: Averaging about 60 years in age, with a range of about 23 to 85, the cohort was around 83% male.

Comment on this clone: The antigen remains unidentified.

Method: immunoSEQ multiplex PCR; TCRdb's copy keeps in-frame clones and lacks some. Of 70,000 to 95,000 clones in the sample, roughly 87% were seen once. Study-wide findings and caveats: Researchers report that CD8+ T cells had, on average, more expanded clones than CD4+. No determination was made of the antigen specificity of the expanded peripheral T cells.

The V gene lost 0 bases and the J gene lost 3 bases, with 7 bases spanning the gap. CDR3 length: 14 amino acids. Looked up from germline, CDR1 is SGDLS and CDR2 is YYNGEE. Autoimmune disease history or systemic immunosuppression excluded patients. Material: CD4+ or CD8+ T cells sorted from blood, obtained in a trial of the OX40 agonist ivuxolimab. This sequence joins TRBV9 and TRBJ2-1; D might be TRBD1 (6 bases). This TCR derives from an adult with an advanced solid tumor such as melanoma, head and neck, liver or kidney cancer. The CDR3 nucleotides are TGTGCCAGCAGCGTAGGAGGGGGCTACAATGAGCAGTTCTTC. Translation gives CASSVGGGYNEQFF.